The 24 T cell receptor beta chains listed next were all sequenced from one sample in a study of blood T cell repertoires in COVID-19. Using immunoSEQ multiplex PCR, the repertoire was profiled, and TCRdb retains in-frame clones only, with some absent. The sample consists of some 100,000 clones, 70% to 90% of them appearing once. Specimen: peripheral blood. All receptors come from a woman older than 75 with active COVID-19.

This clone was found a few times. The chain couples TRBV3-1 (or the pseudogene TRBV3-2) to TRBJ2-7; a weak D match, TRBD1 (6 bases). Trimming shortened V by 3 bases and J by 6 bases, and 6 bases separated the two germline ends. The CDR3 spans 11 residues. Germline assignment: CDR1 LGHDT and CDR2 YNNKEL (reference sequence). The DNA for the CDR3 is TGTGCCAGCAGCCACAGGGGCGAGCAGTACTTC. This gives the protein CASSHRGEQYF.

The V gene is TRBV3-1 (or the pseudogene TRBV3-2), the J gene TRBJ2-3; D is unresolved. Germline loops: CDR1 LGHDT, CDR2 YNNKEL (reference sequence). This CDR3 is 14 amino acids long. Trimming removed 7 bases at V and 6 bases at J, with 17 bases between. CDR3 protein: CASTRAPTSDTQYF. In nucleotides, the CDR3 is TGTGCCAGCACCCGAGCCCCAACGTCGGATACGCAGTATTTT.

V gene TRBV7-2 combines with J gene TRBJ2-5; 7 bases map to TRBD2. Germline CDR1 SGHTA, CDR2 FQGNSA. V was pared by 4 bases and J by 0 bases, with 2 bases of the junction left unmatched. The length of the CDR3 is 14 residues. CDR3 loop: CASSSGLDQETQYF. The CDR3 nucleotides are TGTGCCAGCAGCTCCGGACTAGACCAAGAGACCCAGTACTTC. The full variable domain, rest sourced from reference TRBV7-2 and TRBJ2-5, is GAGVSQSPSNKVTEKGKDVELRCDPISGHTALYWYRQSLGQGLEFLIYFQGNSAPDKSGLPSDRFSAERTGGSVSTLTIQRTQQEDSAVYLCASSSGLDQETQYFGPGTRLLVL.

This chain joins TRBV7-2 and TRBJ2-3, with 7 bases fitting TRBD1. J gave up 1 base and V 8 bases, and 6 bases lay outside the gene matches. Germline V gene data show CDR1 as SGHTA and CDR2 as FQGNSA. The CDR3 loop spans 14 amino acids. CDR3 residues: CASRSGTGTDTQYF. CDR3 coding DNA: TGTGCCAGCCGTTCCGGGACAGGCACAGATACGCAGTATTTT.

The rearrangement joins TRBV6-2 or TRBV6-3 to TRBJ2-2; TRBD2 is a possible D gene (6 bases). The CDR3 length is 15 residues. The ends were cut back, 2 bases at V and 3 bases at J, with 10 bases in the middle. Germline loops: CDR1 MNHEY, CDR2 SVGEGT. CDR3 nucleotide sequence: TGTGCCAGCAGTTACGAGACGGGGGACACCGGGGAGCTGTTTTTT. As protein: CASSYETGDTGELFF.

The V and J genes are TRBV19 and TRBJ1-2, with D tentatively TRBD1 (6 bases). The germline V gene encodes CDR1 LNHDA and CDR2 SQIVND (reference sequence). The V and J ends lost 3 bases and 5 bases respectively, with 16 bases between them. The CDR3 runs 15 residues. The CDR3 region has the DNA TGTGCCAGTAGTATGGAGGCAGGGGACGGTTATGGCTACACCTTC. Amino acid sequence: CASSMEAGDGYGYTF.

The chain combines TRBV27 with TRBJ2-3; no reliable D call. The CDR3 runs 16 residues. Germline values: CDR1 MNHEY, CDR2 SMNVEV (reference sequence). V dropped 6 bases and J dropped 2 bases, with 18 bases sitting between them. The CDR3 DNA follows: TGTGCCAGCAGCCCACCCCCTAGTTTCCCCACAGATACGCAGTATTTT. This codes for CASSPPPSFPTDTQYF.

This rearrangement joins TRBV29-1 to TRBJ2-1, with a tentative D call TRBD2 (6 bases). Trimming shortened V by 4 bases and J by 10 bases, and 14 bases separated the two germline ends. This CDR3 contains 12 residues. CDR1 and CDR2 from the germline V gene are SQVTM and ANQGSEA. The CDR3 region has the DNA TGCAGCGTTGGTCTCGGGGGTTCGGAGCAGTTCTTC. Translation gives CSVGLGGSEQFF.

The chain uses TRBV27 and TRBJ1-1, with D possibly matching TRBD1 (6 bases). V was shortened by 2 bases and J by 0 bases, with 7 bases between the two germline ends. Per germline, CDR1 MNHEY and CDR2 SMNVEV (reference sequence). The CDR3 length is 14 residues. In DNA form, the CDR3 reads TGTGCCAGCAGTTTACAGGGGCTGAACACTGAAGCTTTCTTT. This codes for CASSLQGLNTEAFF.

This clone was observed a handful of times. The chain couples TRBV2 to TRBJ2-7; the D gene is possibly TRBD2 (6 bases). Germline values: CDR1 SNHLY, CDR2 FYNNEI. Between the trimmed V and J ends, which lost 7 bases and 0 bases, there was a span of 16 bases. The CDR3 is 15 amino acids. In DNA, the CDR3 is TGTGCCAGCAATTCCGCGGGGACGGGCTCCTACGAGCAGTACTTC. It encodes CASNSAGTGSYEQYF.

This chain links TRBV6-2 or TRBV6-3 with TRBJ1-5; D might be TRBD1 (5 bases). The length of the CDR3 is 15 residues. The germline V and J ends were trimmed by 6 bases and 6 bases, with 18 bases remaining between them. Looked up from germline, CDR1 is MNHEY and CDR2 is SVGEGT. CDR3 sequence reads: CASSLLPPGGQPQHF. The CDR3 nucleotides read TGTGCCAGCAGCCTACTCCCACCGGGGGGTCAGCCCCAGCATTTT.

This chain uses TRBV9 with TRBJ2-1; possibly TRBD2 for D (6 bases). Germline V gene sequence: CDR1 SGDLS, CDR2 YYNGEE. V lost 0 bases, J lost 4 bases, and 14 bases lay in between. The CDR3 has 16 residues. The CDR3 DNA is TGTGCCAGCAGCGTAGACTCCGGGAGAAGGTACAATGAGCAGTTCTTC. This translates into CASSVDSGRRYNEQFF. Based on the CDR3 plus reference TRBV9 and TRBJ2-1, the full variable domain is DSGVTQTPKHLITATGQRVTLRCSPRSGDLSVYWYQQSLDQGLQFLIQYYNGEERAKGNILERFSAQQFPDLHSELNLSSLELGDSALYFCASSVDSGRRYNEQFFGPGTRLTVL.

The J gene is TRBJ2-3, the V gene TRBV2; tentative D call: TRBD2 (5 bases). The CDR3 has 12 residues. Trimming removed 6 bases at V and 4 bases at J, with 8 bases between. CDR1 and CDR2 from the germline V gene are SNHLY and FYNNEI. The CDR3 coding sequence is TGTGCCAGCAGCGTAGCGCCAGATACGCAGTATTTT. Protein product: CASSVAPDTQYF.

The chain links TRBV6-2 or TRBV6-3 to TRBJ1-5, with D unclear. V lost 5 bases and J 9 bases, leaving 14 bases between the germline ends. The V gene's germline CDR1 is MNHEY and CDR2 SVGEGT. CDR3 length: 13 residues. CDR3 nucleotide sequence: TGTGCCAGCAGTCCCATTGACATAGGGCCCCAGCATTTT. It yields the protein CASSPIDIGPQHF.

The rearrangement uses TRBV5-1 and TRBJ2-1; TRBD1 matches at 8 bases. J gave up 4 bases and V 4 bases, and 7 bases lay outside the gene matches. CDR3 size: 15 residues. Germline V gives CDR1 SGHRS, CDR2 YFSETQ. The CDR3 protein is CASSNRDRSYNEQFF. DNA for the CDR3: TGCGCCAGCAGCAACCGGGACAGGAGTTACAATGAGCAGTTCTTC.

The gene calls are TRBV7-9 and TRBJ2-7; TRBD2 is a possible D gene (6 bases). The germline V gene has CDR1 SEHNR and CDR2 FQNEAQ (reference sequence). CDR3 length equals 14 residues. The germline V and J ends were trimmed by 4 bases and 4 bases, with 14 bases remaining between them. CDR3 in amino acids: CASSSGTQRYEQYF. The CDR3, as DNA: TGTGCCAGCAGCTCCGGGACTCAACGGTACGAGCAGTACTTC. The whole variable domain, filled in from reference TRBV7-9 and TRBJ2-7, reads DTGVSQNPRHKITKRGQNVTFRCDPISEHNRLYWYRQTLGQGPEFLTYFQNEAQLEKSRLLSDRFSAERPKGSFSTLEIQRTEQGDSAMYLCASSSGTQRYEQYFGPGTRLTVT.

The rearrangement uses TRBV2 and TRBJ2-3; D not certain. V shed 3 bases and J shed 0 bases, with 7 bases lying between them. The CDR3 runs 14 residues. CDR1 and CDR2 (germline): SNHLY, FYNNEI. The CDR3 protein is CASSDSVSTDTQYF. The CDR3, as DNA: TGTGCCAGCAGTGACTCTGTGAGCACAGATACGCAGTATTTT.

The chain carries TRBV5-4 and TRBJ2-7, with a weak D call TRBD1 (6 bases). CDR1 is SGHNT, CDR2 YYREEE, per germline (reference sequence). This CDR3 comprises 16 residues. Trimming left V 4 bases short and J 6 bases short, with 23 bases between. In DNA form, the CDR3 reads TGTGCCAGCAGCCCCCCAGGGTCTCGGGGACAACGCGAGCAGTACTTC. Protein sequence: CASSPPGSRGQREQYF.

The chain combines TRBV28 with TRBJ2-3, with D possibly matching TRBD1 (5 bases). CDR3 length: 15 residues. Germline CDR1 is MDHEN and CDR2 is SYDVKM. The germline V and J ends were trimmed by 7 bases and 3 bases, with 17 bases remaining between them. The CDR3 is CASTPVGAETDTQYF. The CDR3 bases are TGTGCCAGCACCCCGGTAGGGGCAGAAACAGATACGCAGTATTTT.

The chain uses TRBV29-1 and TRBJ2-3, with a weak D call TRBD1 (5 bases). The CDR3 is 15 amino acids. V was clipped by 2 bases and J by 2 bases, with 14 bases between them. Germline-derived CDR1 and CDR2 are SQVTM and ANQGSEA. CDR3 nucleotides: TGCAGCGTTGAATATCCTAGGGGCCTCACAGATACGCAGTATTTT. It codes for CSVEYPRGLTDTQYF.

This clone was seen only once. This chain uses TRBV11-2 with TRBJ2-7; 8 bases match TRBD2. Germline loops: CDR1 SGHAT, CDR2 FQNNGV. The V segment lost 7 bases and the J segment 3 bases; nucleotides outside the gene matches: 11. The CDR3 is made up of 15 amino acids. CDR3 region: CASTFSKGTSYEQYF. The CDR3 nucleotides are TGTGCCAGCACATTCTCTAAAGGGACTAGCTACGAGCAGTACTTC.

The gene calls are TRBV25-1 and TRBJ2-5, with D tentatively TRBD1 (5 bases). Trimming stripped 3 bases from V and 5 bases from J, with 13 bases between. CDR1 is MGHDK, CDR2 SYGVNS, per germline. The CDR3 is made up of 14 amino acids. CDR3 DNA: TGTGCCAGCAGTGATACTACAGGAGTGGAGACCCAGTACTTC. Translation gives CASSDTTGVETQYF.

The CDR3 sequence is CASSWDRGLMADTQYF. As DNA, the CDR3 is TGCGCCAGCAGTTGGGACAGGGGGCTCATGGCAGATACGCAGTATTTT. This chain connects TRBV23-1 to TRBJ2-3, with TRBD1 matching over 12 bases. TRBV23-1 is noted as an ORF with a role that remains uncertain. CDR3 length: 16 amino acids. V dropped 5 bases and J dropped 4; count of bases not matched to a gene: 7.

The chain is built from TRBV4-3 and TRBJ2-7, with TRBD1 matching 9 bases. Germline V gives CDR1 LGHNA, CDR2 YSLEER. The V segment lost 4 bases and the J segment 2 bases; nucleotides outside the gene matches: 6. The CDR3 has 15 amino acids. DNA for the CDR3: TGCGCCAGCAGCCTGGTTTGGACAGGGGCCTACGAGCAGTACTTC. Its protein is CASSLVWTGAYEQYF.